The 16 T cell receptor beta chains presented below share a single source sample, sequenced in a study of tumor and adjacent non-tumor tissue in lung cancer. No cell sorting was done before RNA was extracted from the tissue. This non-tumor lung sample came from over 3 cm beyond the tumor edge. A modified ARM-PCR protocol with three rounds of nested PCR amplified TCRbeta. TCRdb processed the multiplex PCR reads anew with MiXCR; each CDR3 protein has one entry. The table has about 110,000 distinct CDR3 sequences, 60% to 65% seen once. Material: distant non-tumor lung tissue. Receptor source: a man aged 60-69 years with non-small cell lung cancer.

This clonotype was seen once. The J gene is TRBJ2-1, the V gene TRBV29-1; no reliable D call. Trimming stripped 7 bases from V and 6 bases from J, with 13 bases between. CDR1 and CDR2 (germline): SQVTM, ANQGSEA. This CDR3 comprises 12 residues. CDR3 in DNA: TGCAGCGCTGGGAAGTTGGGCAATGAGCAGTTCTTC. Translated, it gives CSAGKLGNEQFF.

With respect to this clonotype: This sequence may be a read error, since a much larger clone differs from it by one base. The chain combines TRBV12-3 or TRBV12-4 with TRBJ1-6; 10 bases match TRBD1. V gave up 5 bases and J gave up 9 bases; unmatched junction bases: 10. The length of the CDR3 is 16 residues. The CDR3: CASSPRGTGVGSPLHF. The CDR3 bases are TGTGCCAGCAGTCCACGGGGGACAGGGGTTGGTTCACCCCTCCACTTT.

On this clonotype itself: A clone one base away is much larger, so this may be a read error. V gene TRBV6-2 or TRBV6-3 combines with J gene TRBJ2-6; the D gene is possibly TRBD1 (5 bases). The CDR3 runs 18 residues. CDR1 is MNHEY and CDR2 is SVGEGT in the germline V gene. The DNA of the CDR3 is TGTGCCAGCAGTTACGTGAAGGGGTACCACTCTGGGACCAACGTCCTGACTTTC. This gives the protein CASSYVKGYHSGTNVLTF.

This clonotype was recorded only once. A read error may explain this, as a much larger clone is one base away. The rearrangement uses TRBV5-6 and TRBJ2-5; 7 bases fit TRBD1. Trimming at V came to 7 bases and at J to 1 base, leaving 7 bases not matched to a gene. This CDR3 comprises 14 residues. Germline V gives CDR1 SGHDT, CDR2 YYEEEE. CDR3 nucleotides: TGTGCCAGCGGCTGGAGGACAGGCCAAGAGACCCAGTACTTC. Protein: CASGWRTGQETQYF. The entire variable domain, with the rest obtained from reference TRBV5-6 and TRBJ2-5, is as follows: DAGVTQSPTHLIKTRGQQVTLRCSPKSGHDTVSWYQQALGQGPQFIFQYYEEEERQRGNFPDRFSGHQFPNYSSELNVNALLLGDSALYLCASGWRTGQETQYFGPGTRLLVL.

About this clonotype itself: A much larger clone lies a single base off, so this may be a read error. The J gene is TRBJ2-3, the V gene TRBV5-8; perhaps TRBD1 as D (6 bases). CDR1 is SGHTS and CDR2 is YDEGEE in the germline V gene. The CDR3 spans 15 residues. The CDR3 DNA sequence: TGTGTCAGCAGCTTGCCCACAGGGTACCCAGATACGCAGTATTTT. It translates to CVSSLPTGYPDTQYF.

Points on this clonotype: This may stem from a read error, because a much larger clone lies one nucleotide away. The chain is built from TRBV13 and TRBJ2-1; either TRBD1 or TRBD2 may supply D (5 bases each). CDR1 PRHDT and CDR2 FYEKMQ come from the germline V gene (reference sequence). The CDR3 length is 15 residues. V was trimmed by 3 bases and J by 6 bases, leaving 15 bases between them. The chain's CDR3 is CASSFGTRNPNEQFF. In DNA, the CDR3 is TGTGCCAGCAGCTTCGGGACCCGGAATCCCAATGAGCAGTTCTTC.

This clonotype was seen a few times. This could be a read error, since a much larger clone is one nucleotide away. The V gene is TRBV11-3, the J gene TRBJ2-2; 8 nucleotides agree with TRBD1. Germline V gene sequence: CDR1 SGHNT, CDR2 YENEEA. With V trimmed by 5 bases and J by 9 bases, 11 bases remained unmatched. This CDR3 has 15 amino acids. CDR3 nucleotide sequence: TGTGCCAGCAGCAAGGACAGGGCTCTCGCCCGGGAGCTGTTTTTT. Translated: CASSKDRALARELFF.

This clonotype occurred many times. The CDR3 loop reads CASRATGGNQPQHF. CDR3 nucleotides: TGTGCCAGCAGGGCGACAGGGGGCAATCAGCCCCAGCATTTT. J is TRBJ1-5 and V is TRBV6-2 or TRBV6-3; 8 nucleotides line up with TRBD1. The V gene end was trimmed by 6 bases and the J gene end by 2 bases; junction bases not matched to a gene: 3. The CDR3 has 14 amino acids. Germline values: CDR1 MNHEY, CDR2 SVGEGT.

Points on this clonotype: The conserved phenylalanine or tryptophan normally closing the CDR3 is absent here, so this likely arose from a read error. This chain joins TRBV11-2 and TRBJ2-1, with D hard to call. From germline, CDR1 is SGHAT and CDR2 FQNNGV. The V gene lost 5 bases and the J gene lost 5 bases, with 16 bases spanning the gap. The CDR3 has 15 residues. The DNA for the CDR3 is TGTGCCAGCAGCCCCCGATTTGGAGTGGACAATGAGCAGTTCATC. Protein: CASSPRFGVDNEQFI.

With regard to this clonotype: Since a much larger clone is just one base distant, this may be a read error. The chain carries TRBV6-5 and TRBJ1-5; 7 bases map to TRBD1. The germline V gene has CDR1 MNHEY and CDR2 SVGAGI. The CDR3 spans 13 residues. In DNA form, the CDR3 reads TGTGCCAGCTGGGAGACAGGGAATCAGCCCCCGCATTTT. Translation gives CASWETGNQPPHF.

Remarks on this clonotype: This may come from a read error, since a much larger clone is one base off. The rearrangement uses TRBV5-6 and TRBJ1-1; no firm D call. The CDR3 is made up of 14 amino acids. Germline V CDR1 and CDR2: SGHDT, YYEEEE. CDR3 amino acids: CASSLSEVNTVAFF. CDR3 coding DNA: TGTGCCAGCAGCTTGTCGGAAGTGAACACTGTAGCTTTCTTT.

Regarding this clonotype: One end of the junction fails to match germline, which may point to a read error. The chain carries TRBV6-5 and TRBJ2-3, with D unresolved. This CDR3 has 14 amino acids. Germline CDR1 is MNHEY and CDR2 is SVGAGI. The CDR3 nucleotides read TGTGTCAGCAGTCCGAGGTATGAAACAGATACGCAGTATTTT. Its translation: CVSSPRYETDTQYF.

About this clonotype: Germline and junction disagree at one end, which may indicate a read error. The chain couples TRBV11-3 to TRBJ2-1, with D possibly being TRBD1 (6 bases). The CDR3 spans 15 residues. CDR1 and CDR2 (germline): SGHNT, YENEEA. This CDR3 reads CASSLAGTYNNEQLF. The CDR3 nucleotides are TGTGCCAGCAGCTTAGCCGGGACATATAACAATGAGCAACTCTTC.

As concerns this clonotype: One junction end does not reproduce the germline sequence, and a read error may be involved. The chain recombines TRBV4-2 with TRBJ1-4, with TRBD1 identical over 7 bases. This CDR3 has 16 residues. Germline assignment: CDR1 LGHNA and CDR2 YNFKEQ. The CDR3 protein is CARSQGHRGANEKLFF. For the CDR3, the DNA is TGTGCCAGGAGCCAAGGACACAGGGGAGCTAATGAAAAACTGTTTTTT.

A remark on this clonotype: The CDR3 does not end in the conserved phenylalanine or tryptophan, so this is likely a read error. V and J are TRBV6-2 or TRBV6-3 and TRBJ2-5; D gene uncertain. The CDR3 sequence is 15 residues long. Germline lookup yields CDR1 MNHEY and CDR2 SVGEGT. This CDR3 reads CASSYDAVTAETQYI. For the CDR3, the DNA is TGTGCTAGCAGTTACGATGCCGTGACTGCAGAGACCCAGTACATC.

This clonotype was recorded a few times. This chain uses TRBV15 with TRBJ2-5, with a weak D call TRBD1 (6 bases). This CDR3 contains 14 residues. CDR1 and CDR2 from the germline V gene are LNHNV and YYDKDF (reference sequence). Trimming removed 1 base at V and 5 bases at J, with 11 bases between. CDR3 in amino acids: CATSRGFQGETQYF. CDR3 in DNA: TGTGCCACCAGCAGAGGGTTTCAGGGGGAGACCCAGTACTTC.